These 27 T cell receptor beta chains originate from one sample sequenced in a study of shared clonotypes between healthy human individuals. Data came from immunoSEQ multiplex PCR; TCRdb stores just in-frame clones and leaves some out. The sample holds approximately 740,000 clones, about 74% seen once. Material: memory CD4+ T cells sorted from blood. This sample's subset: CD45RA-negative fraction. The receptors shown here come from a woman aged 25 to 39 in good health.

The chain employs TRBV6-5 and TRBJ2-2; TRBD1 might be the D (7 bases). From germline, CDR1 is MNHEY and CDR2 SVGAGI. CDR3 length: 14 residues. V dropped 8 bases and J dropped 5 bases, with 15 bases sitting between them. In DNA, the CDR3 is TGTGCCAGCTTAGGGGGCGCGGGGACCGGGGAGCTGTTTTTT. It specifies CASLGGAGTGELFF.

The sample holds a few counts of this clone. V gene TRBV29-1 combines with J gene TRBJ1-4; TRBD1 might be the D (5 bases). Germline V gives CDR1 SQVTM, CDR2 ANQGSEA. The length of the CDR3 is 14 residues. V was shortened by 7 bases and J by 7 bases, with 19 bases between the two germline ends. The CDR3 here is CSAGSGRGGEKLFF. The CDR3 DNA sequence: TGCAGCGCCGGATCGGGGCGGGGGGGTGAAAAACTGTTTTTT.

The chain carries TRBV13 and TRBJ2-7, with no clear D. The CDR3 extends over 12 amino acids. The V gene's germline CDR1 is PRHDT and CDR2 FYEKMQ (reference sequence). Deletions cut 5 bases from V and 6 bases from J, with 11 bases between. The CDR3 bases are TGTGCCAGCAGCCAACCGGGCTCCGAGCAGTACTTC. Its protein is CASSQPGSEQYF.

The chain uses TRBV29-1 and TRBJ2-3; 7 bases fit TRBD1. Germline CDR1 reads SQVTM; CDR2 reads ANQGSEA. CDR3 length: 14 residues. V shed 6 bases, J shed 2 bases, and the junction held 8 bases outside the gene matches. The CDR3 is CSVCWDSSTDTQYF. CDR3 bases: TGCAGCGTGTGCTGGGACAGCTCCACAGATACGCAGTATTTT.

This clone has only a few counts. The CDR3, as DNA: TGTGCCAGCAGCGGCACGAAGATAGGGACAGGGTTCTACGAGCAGTACTTC. It encodes CASSGTKIGTGFYEQYF. This chain uses TRBV7-9 with TRBJ2-7; 9 bases map to TRBD1. V shed 5 bases, J shed 3 bases, and the junction held 14 bases outside the gene matches. The germline V gene encodes CDR1 SEHNR and CDR2 FQNEAQ (reference sequence). The CDR3 extends over 17 amino acids.

As DNA, the CDR3 is TGTGCCAGCAGCTTACAGCCTCCCTCCTACAATGAGCAGTTCTTC. Protein product: CASSLQPPSYNEQFF. The chain has TRBV7-2 and TRBJ2-1; D not resolved. CDR3 length: 15 amino acids. Germline CDR1 is SGHTA and CDR2 is FQGNSA. V was cut by 2 bases and J by 0 bases, with 8 bases left in between.

This rearrangement joins TRBV7-8 to TRBJ1-3; possible D gene TRBD1, 5 bases. V lost 3 bases and J lost 0, with 9 bases in between. The CDR3 covers 15 residues. Germline V lookup: CDR1 SGHVS, CDR2 FQNEAQ. CDR3 DNA sequence: TGTGCCAGCAGCTTCACGACAGACTCTGGAAACACCATATATTTT. Its protein product is CASSFTTDSGNTIYF.

The chain combines TRBV28 with TRBJ2-5; 7 bases are a match to TRBD1. TRBJ2-7 matches the DNA end more closely, so the J call is doubtful. Germline loops: CDR1 MDHEN, CDR2 SYDVKM. The CDR3 covers 15 residues. The CDR3 sequence is CASSEDRADYYEQYF. The CDR3, as DNA: TGTGCCAGCAGCGAAGACAGGGCAGACTACTACGAGCAGTACTTC.

This chain joins TRBV6-6 and TRBJ1-2, with D tentatively TRBD1 (6 bases). Per the germline V gene, CDR1 is MNHNY and CDR2 is SVGAGI (reference sequence). This CDR3 contains 14 residues. Trimming stripped 7 bases from V and 7 bases from J, with 19 bases between. In DNA, the CDR3 is TGTGCCAGCACCCCCCAGACAGGCCGAGGTGGCTACACCTTC. This gives the protein CASTPQTGRGGYTF.

This chain links TRBV5-1 with TRBJ2-5; perhaps TRBD2 as D (5 bases). The length of the CDR3 is 15 residues. Trimming removed 0 bases at V and 9 bases at J, with 18 bases between. In germline, CDR1 is SGHRS, CDR2 YFSETQ. CDR3 amino acids: CASSLDGGGEGPQYF. The CDR3 DNA is TGCGCCAGCAGCTTGGATGGCGGAGGCGAAGGGCCCCAGTACTTC.

The CDR3 DNA reads TGTGCCAGCAGTTTACCCGGACAGGGGAGCCTTGCTTTCTTT. Amino acid sequence: CASSLPGQGSLAFF. The genes are TRBV28 and TRBJ1-1; 9 positions match TRBD1. Per the germline V gene, CDR1 is MDHEN and CDR2 is SYDVKM. The CDR3 runs 14 residues. V was pared by 2 bases and J by 11 bases, with 9 bases of the junction left unmatched.

V is TRBV5-1 and J is TRBJ2-1; a possible D gene is TRBD2 (5 bases). The length of the CDR3 is 14 residues. The germline V and J ends were trimmed by 0 bases and 8 bases, with 12 bases remaining between them. Germline CDR1 SGHRS, CDR2 YFSETQ. The CDR3 coding sequence is TGCGCCAGCAGCTTGGGGACTGGTAGGGATGAGCAGTTCTTC. Its protein is CASSLGTGRDEQFF.

The chain's CDR3 is CACYDRAGNTIYF. The CDR3 coding sequence is TGTGCCTGCTATGACAGGGCTGGAAACACCATATATTTT. The chain has TRBV30 and TRBJ1-3, with 7 nucleotides matching TRBD1. Unmatched junction bases numbered 4, after V lost 6 bases and J lost 2 bases. The CDR3 has 13 residues. Per the germline V gene, CDR1 is GTSNPN and CDR2 is SVGIG (reference sequence). The full variable domain, rest sourced from reference TRBV30 and TRBJ1-3, is SQTIHQWPATLVQPVGSPLSLECTVEGTSNPNLYWYRQAAGRGLQLLFYSVGIGQISSEVPQNLSASRPQDRQFILSSKKLLLSDSGFYLCACYDRAGNTIYFGEGSWLTVV.

The chain carries TRBV28 and TRBJ2-3, with TRBD2 identical over 9 bases. The CDR3 length is 15 residues. From germline, CDR1 is MDHEN and CDR2 SYDVKM. Trimming cost V 3 bases and J 2 bases; bases outside gene matches: 3. The CDR3 region has the DNA TGTGCCAGCAGTTTGAGCGGGAGGTTCACAGATACGCAGTATTTT. It is translated as CASSLSGRFTDTQYF. Combining the CDR3 with reference TRBV28 and TRBJ2-3 gives the whole variable domain DVKVTQSSRYLVKRTGEKVFLECVQDMDHENMFWYRQDPGLGLRLIYFSYDVKMKEKGDIPEGYSVSREKKERFSLILESASTNQTSMYLCASSLSGRFTDTQYFGPGTRLTVL.

The V and J genes are TRBV5-8 and TRBJ2-7; D possibly corresponds to TRBD2 (5 bases). Trimming shortened V by 0 bases and J by 5 bases, and 18 bases separated the two germline ends. From germline, CDR1 is SGHTS and CDR2 YDEGEE. The CDR3 spans 16 residues. The CDR3 DNA reads as TGTGCCAGCAGCTTGGCCCGGTTCGGAGGAGTTGACGAGCAGTACTTC. Encoded protein: CASSLARFGGVDEQYF.

This clone was detected ten times or more. The chain couples TRBV4-1 to TRBJ2-5, with TRBD1 identical over 7 bases. In germline, CDR1 is MGHRA, CDR2 YSYEKL. V trimming: 5 bases; J trimming: 5 bases; junction bases outside the gene matches: 11. This CDR3 has 15 residues. In nucleotides, the CDR3 is TGCGCCAGCAGCGCTGGGCCAGGGGGAGAGGAGACCCAGTACTTC. Amino acids: CASSAGPGGEETQYF.

The J gene is TRBJ2-6, the V gene TRBV28, with D hard to call. V was pared by 3 bases and J by 0 bases, with 9 bases between. CDR1 MDHEN and CDR2 SYDVKM come from the germline V gene. CDR3 length equals 16 residues. The CDR3 here is CASSFLSLSGANVLTF. In DNA, the CDR3 is TGTGCCAGCAGTTTTTTATCCCTCTCTGGGGCCAACGTCCTGACTTTC.

This chain joins TRBV19 and TRBJ2-7; 8 positions match TRBD1. CDR3 size: 15 residues. The J segment lost 6 bases and the V segment lost 6 bases, leaving 13 bases of the junction unmatched. The germline V gene has CDR1 LNHDA and CDR2 SQIVND (reference sequence). The CDR3 protein is CASSPPPGQAIEQYF. CDR3 coding DNA: TGTGCCAGTAGCCCCCCACCGGGACAGGCTATCGAGCAGTACTTC.

This clone showed up just a few times. V gene TRBV6-5 combines with J gene TRBJ2-2; D ambiguous. From germline, CDR1 is MNHEY and CDR2 SVGAGI. This CDR3 region has 12 residues. Trimming left V 5 bases short and J 4 bases short, with 5 bases between. CDR3 amino acids: CASSRTTGELFF. The CDR3 nucleotides are TGTGCCAGCAGTCGGACCACCGGGGAGCTGTTTTTT.

A single count supports this clone. The J gene is TRBJ2-1, the V gene TRBV21-1; TRBD1 is the table's D call and was not checked against the DNA. TRBV21-1 has pseudogene status. The CDR3 has 14 amino acids. The CDR3 DNA follows: TGTGCCAGCACTCCTCCGGACAGGGTGGGTGAGCAGTTCTTC. This sequence encodes CASTPPDRVGEQFF.

This chain uses TRBV19 with TRBJ1-1; tentatively, D is TRBD1 (5 bases). Germline lookup yields CDR1 LNHDA and CDR2 SQIVND (reference sequence). The CDR3 has 16 residues. V was clipped by 6 bases and J by 4 bases, with 21 bases between them. CDR3 in amino acids: CASSARRGGYTTEAFF. CDR3 coding DNA: TGTGCCAGTAGCGCACGACGGGGCGGGTATACCACTGAAGCTTTCTTT.

The V call is TRBV28, the J call TRBJ2-7; the D call may be TRBD1 or TRBD2 (5 bases each). This CDR3 region has 13 residues. In germline, CDR1 is MDHEN, CDR2 SYDVKM. Trimming took off 6 bases at V and 0 bases at J, with 9 bases between the two ends. The CDR3 DNA is TGTGCCAGCAGGCCGGGACCCTCCTACGAGCAGTACTTC. Protein product: CASRPGPSYEQYF.

The gene calls are TRBV28 and TRBJ2-5; tentative D call: TRBD2 (5 bases). Trimming pared 6 bases from V and 5 bases from J, leaving 19 bases between. This CDR3 is 15 amino acids long. From germline, CDR1 is MDHEN and CDR2 SYDVKM. CDR3 DNA: TGTGCCAGCAGCCGACTGGAGGTTTCGGGGGAGACCCAGTACTTC. Translation gives CASSRLEVSGETQYF.

The genes are TRBV7-8 and TRBJ2-7, with 7 bases identical to TRBD2. CDR1 and CDR2 (germline): SGHVS, FQNEAQ. This CDR3 has 15 amino acids. After removal of 6 bases from V and 2 bases from J, the junction contained 10 bases not matched to a gene. The CDR3 region has the DNA TGTGCCAGCAGAAAACCGGGAGGCGGTACCTACGAGCAGTACTTC. Its translation: CASRKPGGGTYEQYF.

This clone occurred a few times. The rearrangement links TRBV29-1 to TRBJ1-1; D gene uncertain. CDR1 is SQVTM, CDR2 ANQGSEA, per germline. The ends were cut back, 4 bases at V and 1 base at J, with 4 bases in the middle. This CDR3 spans 11 amino acids. This CDR3 is CSVAQNTEAFF. The DNA for the CDR3 is TGCAGCGTTGCTCAGAACACTGAAGCTTTCTTT.

The chain is built from TRBV10-1 and TRBJ2-3, with 10 bases matching TRBD2. The CDR3 runs 15 residues. Unmatched junction bases numbered 6, after V lost 5 bases and J lost 4 bases. Germline values: CDR1 WNHNN, CDR2 SYGVQD (reference sequence). In nucleotides, the CDR3 is TGCGCCAGCAGTTACCTAGCGGGAGAAGCAGATACGCAGTATTTT. Translated: CASSYLAGEADTQYF.

The chain combines TRBV19 with TRBJ2-7; the match to TRBD2 covers 9 bases. This CDR3 is 15 amino acids long. Germline V CDR1 and CDR2: LNHDA, SQIVND (reference sequence). Losses at the gene ends were 2 bases for V and 2 bases for J; bases not matched to a gene: 4. CDR3 DNA sequence: TGTGCCAGTAGTATACTCGCTAGCGGGACCTACGAGCAGTACTTC. It specifies CASSILASGTYEQYF.